This TCR beta chain was sequenced in a study of memory CD4+ T cells and cytomegalovirus serostatus. The assay was immunoSEQ multiplex PCR, and TCRdb's table has in-frame clones only and misses some. The table lists under 45,000 clones, around 72% of them singletons. V shed 6 bases, J shed 5 bases, and the junction held 7 bases outside the gene matches. This CDR3 has 15 amino acids. Germline-derived CDR1 and CDR2 are MNHNS and SASEGT. Study conclusions and caveats: A US-trained random forest predicted CMV serostatus with median AUC around 0.93.

Note on this clone: Antigen unknown.

The sort gate was single viable CD3+CD4+CD8-CD45RO+ cells for memory CD4+ T cells. The clonotype comes from an adult in good health and CMV-seronegative. The chain couples TRBV6-1 to TRBJ1-6, with 7 bases aligning to TRBD1. Sequencing input: memory CD4+ T cells from blood. The CDR3 coding sequence is TGTGCCAGCAGAGACGGGACAGAACATAATTCACCCCTCCACTTT. Translating it yields CASRDGTEHNSPLHF.